The rows below give T cell receptor beta chains drawn from one sample of a study of control samples from healthy donors and cancer patients. The assay was immunoSEQ multiplex PCR, and TCRdb's table has in-frame clones only and misses some. This sample has roughly 150,000 clones, with 89% found just once. The sample taken for sequencing was blood. These receptors originate from a young man in good health. The CDR3 runs from the conserved cysteine through the conserved F or W. D genes are given only for firm matches. Only some rows state a clone size, as once, few, many or a class for expanded clones.

j_gene	abundance	v_gene	d_gene	CDR3aa	CDR3nt
TRBJ2-7	NA	TRBV24-1	NA	CATSDGGRPTPNEQYF	TGTGCCACCAGTGACGGGGGACGGCCCACTCCTAACGAGCAGTACTTC
TRBJ2-7	NA	TRBV6-5	TRBD2	CASNSGLAAWEQYF	TGTGCCAGCAACTCGGGACTAGCGGCTTGGGAGCAGTACTTC
TRBJ1-2	NA	TRBV6-6	NA	CASTFAANYGYTF	TGTGCCAGCACCTTTGCGGCTAACTATGGCTACACCTTC
TRBJ2-7	NA	TRBV9	NA	CASSVDGSFYEQYF	TGTGCCAGCAGCGTAGACGGGAGTTTCTACGAGCAGTACTTC
TRBJ2-3	NA	TRBV13	TRBD2	CASSFLAGGSTDTQYF	TGTGCCAGCAGCTTCCTAGCGGGGGGGAGCACAGATACGCAGTATTTT
TRBJ1-5	few	TRBV19	NA	CASSTGTRSNQPQHF	TGTGCCAGTAGTACCGGGACAAGGAGTAATCAGCCCCAGCATTTT
TRBJ1-4	NA	TRBV24-1	NA	CATARSAKEEKLFF	TGTGCCACCGCCCGCTCCGCGAAGGAGGAAAAACTGTTTTTT
TRBJ1-2	NA	TRBV15	NA	CATSREGGYTF	TGTGCCACCAGCAGAGAAGGTGGCTACACCTTC
TRBJ2-3	NA	TRBV14	NA	CASSQDATQYF	TGTGCCAGCAGCCAGGACGCAACGCAGTATTTT
TRBJ2-5	NA	TRBV3-1/TRBV3-2	TRBD2	CASSLRGVETQYF	TGTGCCAGCAGCCTCCGGGGGGTAGAGACCCAGTACTTC
TRBJ2-7	NA	TRBV7-5	NA	CARSLAQGLTSGGSYEQYF	TGTGCCAGAAGCTTAGCCCAGGGTCTGACTAGCGGAGGGTCCTACGAGCAGTACTTC
TRBJ1-2	NA	TRBV19	NA	CASSIVALGQNYGYTF	TGTGCCAGTAGTATCGTCGCTCTGGGACAAAACTATGGCTACACCTTC
TRBJ2-2	NA	TRBV9	NA	CASSTAGGHSGELFF	TGTGCCAGCAGCACAGCAGGAGGGCACTCCGGGGAGCTGTTTTTT
TRBJ1-6	NA	TRBV3-1/TRBV3-2	NA	CASSQVVRNSPLHF	TGTGCCAGCAGCCAAGTAGTCAGGAATTCACCCCTCCACTTT
TRBJ1-1	NA	TRBV3-1/TRBV3-2	TRBD1	CASSHRDRNTEAFF	TGTGCCAGCAGCCACCGGGACAGAAACACTGAAGCTTTCTTT
TRBJ1-5	NA	TRBV5-6	NA	CASSLGGRGNQPQHF	TGTGCCAGCAGCTTGGGGGGCCGGGGCAATCAGCCCCAGCATTTT
TRBJ2-1	NA	TRBV19	NA	CASSMRGGGNEQFF	TGTGCCAGTAGTATGAGGGGGGGTGGCAATGAGCAGTTCTTC
TRBJ2-7	NA	TRBV12-5	NA	CASGLESEQYF	TGTGCTAGTGGTTTGGAGTCCGAGCAGTACTTC
TRBJ2-1	NA	TRBV6-5	TRBD1	CASRDRDHEQFF	TGTGCCAGTCGAGACAGGGACCATGAGCAGTTCTTC